This T cell receptor (beta chain) is drawn from a study of blood T cell repertoires in COVID-19. Study as a whole: The cDNA or gDNA used as material had been derived from T cells, B-cell-depleted T cells, or PBMCs.

It was during active infection that Seattle patients were enrolled and then longitudinally followed. Data came from immunoSEQ multiplex PCR; TCRdb stores just in-frame clones and leaves some out. The repertoire consists of around 200,000 clones, with approximately 80% occurring once and the leading ten covering around 15%. The CDR3 is 15 amino acids. Per the germline V gene, CDR1 is MDHEN and CDR2 is SYDVKM. The V gene end was trimmed by 4 bases and the J gene end by 1 base; junction bases not matched to a gene: 3. The sample comprised peripheral blood. The TCR was taken from an older woman with COVID-19, enrolled during active disease. The chain is built from TRBV28 and TRBJ1-2; 10 bases line up with TRBD1. CDR3 nucleotide sequence: TGTGCCAGCAGTTACGACAGGGGGCTTAACTATGGCTACACCTTC. Amino acid sequence: CASSYDRGLNYGYTF.